Presented here are 11 T cell receptor beta chains from one specimen sequenced in a study of T cells after posttransplantation cyclophosphamide. Using immunoSEQ multiplex PCR, the repertoire was profiled, and TCRdb retains in-frame clones only, with some absent. Among roughly 24,000 clones listed, 89% were seen once. Controls had myeloablative marrow grafts with methotrexate and calcineurin inhibitor, sampled at 1 year. The sequenced sample was PBMCs, obtained after an allogeneic stem cell transplant with a calcineurin inhibitor and methotrexate. Every receptor here comes from a female patient in her fifties who received an allogeneic stem cell transplant from an unrelated donor, was CMV-positive, and had chronic GVHD only. The graft donor may be the source of some T cells.

The gene calls are TRBV9 and TRBJ2-2, with 8 bases matching TRBD2. Germline loops: CDR1 SGDLS, CDR2 YYNGEE. CDR3 length equals 16 residues. V shed 3 bases and J 6 bases; nucleotides not matched to a gene: 10. CDR3 protein: CASSAGLEAFAGELFF. In nucleotides, the CDR3 is TGTGCCAGCAGCGCGGGACTAGAGGCGTTCGCCGGGGAGCTGTTTTTT.

This clone came up once. The chain links TRBV9 to TRBJ2-1; TRBD2 matches 12 bases. V lost 3 bases and J lost 7; bases outside the gene matches: 8. Germline V gene sequence: CDR1 SGDLS, CDR2 YYNGEE. CDR3 length equals 16 residues. Here the CDR3 reads CASSERAGTSGNEQFF. CDR3 bases: TGTGCCAGCAGCGAGAGGGCCGGGACTAGCGGGAATGAGCAGTTCTTC.

V usage is TRBV12-5 and J usage is TRBJ1-3; tentatively, D is TRBD1 (5 bases). Germline CDR1 is LGHNT and CDR2 is FRNRAP. Trimming took off 6 bases at V and 12 bases at J, with 15 bases between the two ends. This CDR3 is built from 12 residues. The CDR3 DNA is TGTGCTAGTGGCCGAGACAGAACAGGCATATATTTT. It yields the protein CASGRDRTGIYF.

The chain recombines TRBV2 with TRBJ2-7, with 9 bases aligning to TRBD1. There are 15 residues in the CDR3. Per germline, CDR1 SNHLY and CDR2 FYNNEI. Trimming at V came to 1 base and at J to 4 bases, leaving 5 bases not matched to a gene. CDR3 bases: TGTGCCAGCAGTGAAGTGCGGACAGGGGCTTACGAGCAGTACTTC. Its translation is CASSEVRTGAYEQYF.

This clone was counted once. This chain links TRBV14 with TRBJ1-2; 7 nucleotides match TRBD1. CDR1 is SGHDN, CDR2 FVKESK, per germline. Trimming at V came to 1 base and at J to 5 bases, leaving 7 bases not matched to a gene. The CDR3 has 15 amino acids. The CDR3 DNA reads as TGTGCCAGCAGCCAAGTCCACAGGGGTGGTTATGGCTACACCTTC. Residues: CASSQVHRGGYGYTF.

In this sample, this clone turned up once. V is TRBV5-1 and J is TRBJ1-2; no reliable D call. The germline V gene has CDR1 SGHRS and CDR2 YFSETQ. V dropped 0 bases and J dropped 3 bases, with 6 bases sitting between them. CDR3 length equals 13 residues. The DNA for the CDR3 is TGCGCCAGCAGCTTGGGCGGGGACTATGGCTACACCTTC. As protein: CASSLGGDYGYTF. Together with reference TRBV5-1 and TRBJ1-2, the CDR3 gives the full variable domain: KAGVTQTPRYLIKTRGQQVTLSCSPISGHRSVSWYQQTPGQGLQFLFEYFSETQRNKGNFPGRFSGRQFSNSRSEMNVSTLELGDSALYLCASSLGGDYGYTFGSGTRLTVV.

The V gene is TRBV14, the J gene TRBJ2-2; TRBD1 agrees at 9 bases. V lost 3 bases, J lost 7 bases, and 9 bases stayed unmatched. Germline CDR1 reads SGHDN; CDR2 reads FVKESK. The CDR3 consists of 16 residues. The CDR3 reads CASSHLTGGAYGELFF. The CDR3 bases are TGTGCCAGCAGCCACCTCACAGGGGGCGCGTACGGGGAGCTGTTTTTT. Looking up the rest from reference TRBV14 and TRBJ2-2 gives the full variable domain: EAGVTQFPSHSVIEKGQTVTLRCDPISGHDNLYWYRRVMGKEIKFLLHFVKESKQDESGMPNNRFLAERTGGTYSTLKVQPAELEDSGVYFCASSHLTGGAYGELFFGEGSRLTVL.

The V and J genes are TRBV6-5 and TRBJ1-2; D gene ambiguous. Trimming shortened V by 6 bases and J by 5 bases, and 19 bases separated the two germline ends. The CDR3 length is 15 residues. Per the germline V gene, CDR1 is MNHEY and CDR2 is SVGAGI. The CDR3 reads CASRRSATSGYGYTF. The CDR3 DNA follows: TGTGCCAGCAGAAGGTCGGCTACGTCGGGGTATGGCTACACCTTC.

The genes are TRBV5-4 and TRBJ1-1; D ambiguous. The V and J ends lost 4 bases and 1 base respectively, with 20 bases between them. Germline CDR1 and CDR2: SGHNT and YYREEE (reference sequence). This CDR3 is 17 amino acids long. In DNA form, the CDR3 reads TGTGCCAGCAGCCAAGTTTTGTTGATGGGCAGGAACACTGAAGCTTTCTTT. Residues: CASSQVLLMGRNTEAFF.

V usage is TRBV5-1 and J usage is TRBJ2-3; possibly TRBD1 for D (5 bases). The V gene's germline CDR1 is SGHRS and CDR2 YFSETQ. With 2 bases removed from V and 2 bases from J, the gap between germline ends came to 9 bases. The CDR3 spans 14 residues. CDR3 DNA: TGCGCCAGCAGCTTACAGGACCCCACAGATACGCAGTATTTT. Its protein is CASSLQDPTDTQYF.

The chain employs TRBV7-9 and TRBJ1-4, with TRBD1 as a possible D gene (5 bases). The germline gives CDR1 SEHNR, CDR2 FQNEAQ (reference sequence). The CDR3 is 15 residues long. V lost 6 bases and J 8 bases, leaving 19 bases between the germline ends. The CDR3 loop is CASRDGRGGEEKLFF. CDR3 sequence (DNA): TGTGCCAGCAGGGACGGGAGGGGTGGAGAAGAAAAACTGTTTTTT.